The 30 T cell receptor beta chains reported below all come from one sample, sequenced in a study of tumor-infiltrating lymphocytes in primary liver carcinoma. From 450 to 600 ng total RNA, TCR beta cDNA was generated with a primer in the constant region. A slightly modified ARM-PCR protocol with three nested multiplex PCR rounds produced these TCR beta libraries. Investigators reported that the first two PCR rounds, at about 9 cycles each, used TRBV1-TRBV30 forward primers with a C-beta reverse primer. In TCRdb, the multiplex PCR reads were re-called with MiXCR into one record per CDR3 protein. The sample shows 310,000 or so distinct CDR3 sequences, around three fifths of them seen only once. The researchers obtained blood RNA from unsorted whole blood and also extracted germline DNA. Source material: peripheral blood. These receptors originate from a man aged 40-49 years with primary liver carcinoma and hepatitis B virus infection.

On this clonotype: With a much larger clone just one base away, this may be a read error. This sequence joins TRBV30 and TRBJ2-1; D is uncertain. The CDR3 loop spans 12 amino acids. Per the germline V gene, CDR1 is GTSNPN and CDR2 is SVGIG (reference sequence). This CDR3 is CACSVRYNEQFF. The CDR3 nucleotides read TGTGCCTGTAGTGTGCGGTACAATGAGCAGTTCTTC.

Details on this clonotype: Compared with germline, one end of the junction differs, possibly owing to a read error. This sequence joins TRBV6-5 and TRBJ1-5, with D maybe TRBD1 (6 bases). CDR1 MNHEY and CDR2 SVGAGI come from the germline V gene. The CDR3 is 16 residues long. The CDR3 is CASAPSGAPSNQPRHF. The CDR3 coding sequence is TGTGCCAGTGCCCCATCGGGGGCCCCGAGCAATCAGCCCCGGCATTTT.

As concerns this clonotype: A junction boundary mismatches the germline segment, possibly from a read error. This rearrangement joins TRBV11-2 to TRBJ2-7, with 8 bases identical to TRBD2. This CDR3 has 13 residues. CDR1 SGHAT and CDR2 FQNNGV come from the germline V gene. The CDR3 coding sequence is TGTGTCAACAGCTTTCGGGAGGGCTCCGAGCTGTACTTC. Its translation: CVNSFREGSELYF. Combining the CDR3 with reference TRBV11-2 and TRBJ2-7 gives the whole variable domain EAGVAQSPRYKIIEKRQSVAFWCNPISGHATLYWYQQILGQGPKLLIQFQNNGVVDDSQLPKDRFSAERLKGVDSTLKIQPAKLEDSAVYLCVNSFREGSELYFGPGTRLTVT.

A note on this clonotype: Mismatch with germline at one junction end may stem from a read error. V and J are TRBV11-2 and TRBJ2-1; tentatively, D is TRBD1 (6 bases). The germline CDR1 and CDR2 sequences are SGHAT and FQNNGV. The CDR3 length is 14 residues. The CDR3 region has the DNA TGTACCAGCAGCCTTCGATCGACAGGCACCGAGCAGTTCTTC. The encoded protein is CTSSLRSTGTEQFF.

This clonotype was detected ten times or more. The chain combines TRBV5-5 with TRBJ2-3; 9 bases align to TRBD1. The CDR3 has 15 residues. CDR1 is SGHKS and CDR2 is YYEKEE in the germline V gene (reference sequence). V dropped 0 bases and J dropped 4; count of bases not matched to a gene: 3. CDR3 sequence reads: CASSLGDREADTQYF. The CDR3 DNA follows: TGTGCCAGCAGCTTGGGGGACAGGGAAGCAGATACGCAGTATTTT. Full variable domain (rest looked up from reference TRBV5-5 and TRBJ2-3): DAGVTQSPTHLIKTRGQQVTLRCSPISGHKSVSWYQQVLGQGPQFIFQYYEKEERGRGNFPDRFSARQFPNYSSELNVNALLLGDSALYLCASSLGDREADTQYFGPGTRLTVL.

This chain connects TRBV7-9 to TRBJ1-5; D call uncertain. Germline CDR1 reads SEHNR; CDR2 reads FQNEAQ (reference sequence). CDR3 length: 12 residues. V lost 9 bases and J 10 bases, leaving 16 bases between the germline ends. The CDR3 region is CASCPRRTPQHF. CDR3 nucleotides: TGTGCCAGTTGCCCACGACGAACTCCCCAGCATTTT.

About this clonotype itself: A read error is possible here, since a much larger clone lies one base away. J is TRBJ1-5 and V is TRBV4-1; D unclear. The CDR3 consists of 15 residues. Germline lookup yields CDR1 MGHRA and CDR2 YSYEKL. The CDR3 DNA reads as TGCGCCAGCAGCCAAGAAGCACAGCCCAATGGGCCCCAGCGTTTT. It specifies CASSQEAQPNGPQRF.

With respect to this clonotype: This may be a read error, as it is one base from a much larger clone. This chain connects TRBV12-3 or TRBV12-4 to TRBJ1-4, with TRBD1 matching over 10 bases. V was pared by 7 bases and J by 5 bases, with 7 bases of the junction left unmatched. The CDR3 consists of 15 residues. The CDR3 here is CASIRMGQGNEKLFF. CDR3 bases: TGTGCCAGCATAAGAATGGGACAGGGGAATGAAAAACTGTTTTTT.

Note on this clonotype: Germline is not matched at one junction end, which may reflect a read error. V usage is TRBV11-2 and J usage is TRBJ2-7; TRBD1 aligns across 8 bases. Per the germline V gene, CDR1 is SGHAT and CDR2 is FQNNGV. The CDR3 runs 14 residues. The CDR3 reads CANSRQGSAYEQYF. The DNA for the CDR3 is TGTGCCAACAGCCGACAGGGGTCGGCCTACGAGCAGTACTTC.

As to this clonotype: Possible read error: a much larger clone is one base away. The rearrangement uses TRBV10-2 and TRBJ2-7; TRBD2 agrees at 13 bases. Germline loops: CDR1 WSHSY, CDR2 SAAADI. The trim removed 0 bases at V and 6 bases at J, leaving 11 bases unmatched. The CDR3 loop spans 18 amino acids. The CDR3 coding sequence is TGCGCCAGCAGTGAGTCGTGTACTAGCGGGAGGGCCACTCCCGAGCAGTACTTC. It encodes CASSESCTSGRATPEQYF.

The table lists this clonotype with a count of one. A much larger clone lies a single base off, so this may be a read error. This chain joins TRBV5-4 and TRBJ2-7; TRBD1 is a possible D gene (5 bases). The CDR3 is 12 amino acids. In germline, CDR1 is SGHNT, CDR2 YYREEE (reference sequence). CDR3: CASSQGSYERYF. CDR3 DNA: TGTGCCAGCAGTCAGGGATCCTACGAGCGGTACTTC.

Notes on this clonotype: A much larger clonotype is one base distant, so this may be a read error. No conserved phenylalanine or tryptophan ends this CDR3, so it is likely a read error. V is TRBV6-2 or TRBV6-3 and J is TRBJ2-7, with 7 nucleotides matching TRBD2. The V gene end was trimmed by 6 bases and the J gene end by 2 bases; junction bases not matched to a gene: 7. The CDR3 covers 14 residues. The germline V gene has CDR1 MNHEY and CDR2 SVGEGT. This CDR3 reads CASRLAEGAYEQYL. Here the CDR3 DNA reads TGTGCCAGCAGGCTAGCGGAGGGAGCCTACGAGCAGTACCTC.

On this clonotype: It may be a read error: a sequence one base away is much more abundant. This CDR3 is CASSGLAGSYEQHF. The CDR3 DNA is TGTGCCAGCAGCGGACTAGCGGGATCCTACGAGCAGCACTTC. V and J are TRBV6-6 and TRBJ2-7, with 12 bases aligning to TRBD2. Per germline, CDR1 MNHNY and CDR2 SVGAGI (reference sequence). This CDR3 has 14 residues.

The V and J genes are TRBV11-2 and TRBJ2-2, with 11 bases fitting TRBD2. Germline trimming cut 2 bases from V and 2 bases from J; bases unmatched to any gene: 13. CDR1 is SGHAT and CDR2 is FQNNGV in the germline V gene. The CDR3 length is 20 residues. DNA for the CDR3: TGTGCCAGCAGCTTACATCTTATTAGCGGGAGGGTAAAAAACACCGGGGAGCTGTTTTTT. Translation gives CASSLHLISGRVKNTGELFF.

Remarks on this clonotype: A much larger clone differs by one base, so this may be a read error. This rearrangement joins TRBV12-3 or TRBV12-4 to TRBJ2-1; D might be TRBD2 (6 bases). The CDR3 is 13 amino acids. V shed 7 bases and J shed 5 bases, with 12 bases lying between them. DNA of the CDR3: TGTGCCAGCACCTGGGACTCTGACAATGAGCAGTTCTTC. It specifies CASTWDSDNEQFF.

This clonotype was recorded a few times. V gene TRBV12-3 or TRBV12-4 combines with J gene TRBJ2-7; TRBD1 aligns across 7 bases. The junction had 8 bases not matched to a gene; V was cut back by 8 bases and J by 4 bases. The CDR3 sequence is 13 residues long. The CDR3 is CASRSTGQYEQYF. CDR3 bases: TGTGCCAGCCGATCGACAGGGCAGTACGAGCAGTACTTC.

With regard to this clonotype: A read error may account for a junction end that differs from germline. This chain links TRBV5-1 with TRBJ2-2; D gene ambiguous. Per germline, CDR1 SGHRS and CDR2 YFSETQ. The CDR3 extends over 12 amino acids. The CDR3 coding sequence is TGCACCAGCAAAGTCCACTCCGGGGAGCTGTTTTTT. As protein: CTSKVHSGELFF.

Comment on this clonotype: The junction and the germline gene differ at one end; a read error may be behind it. The chain links TRBV11-1 to TRBJ2-7; TRBD2 matches 7 bases. CDR1 and CDR2 (germline): SGHAT, FQDESV (reference sequence). The CDR3 consists of 15 residues. CDR3 loop: CASSLRSSGSYEQYF. The CDR3 DNA sequence: TGTGCCAGCAGCCTTAGGAGTAGCGGGTCCTACGAACAGTACTTC.

The V gene is TRBV6-5, the J gene TRBJ2-7, with 9 nucleotides matching TRBD1. The V segment lost 5 bases and the J segment 5 bases; nucleotides outside the gene matches: 10. The CDR3 runs to 15 residues. Per the germline V gene, CDR1 is MNHEY and CDR2 is SVGAGI. The CDR3 region is CASSNRQGVGHEQYF. The CDR3 DNA is TGTGCCAGCAGTAATCGACAGGGGGTGGGCCACGAGCAGTACTTC.

This clonotype was seen at least ten times. The chain uses TRBV4-1 and TRBJ2-5; no clear D gene. The CDR3 is made up of 16 amino acids. Looked up from germline, CDR1 is MGHRA and CDR2 is YSYEKL. V was cut by 3 bases and J by 5 bases, with 19 bases left in between. This CDR3 is CASSQLGDELMETQYF. The DNA of the CDR3 is TGCGCCAGCAGCCAGTTAGGAGATGAGTTAATGGAGACCCAGTACTTC.

On this clonotype itself: A much bigger clone sits one base away, suggesting this may be a read error. The final CDR3 position lacks the conserved phenylalanine or tryptophan, pointing to a likely read error. The chain combines TRBV5-5 with TRBJ1-2; D is unclear. The V gene's germline CDR1 is SGHKS and CDR2 YYEKEE (reference sequence). The CDR3 is made up of 13 amino acids. The ends were cut back, 3 bases at V and 8 bases at J, with 14 bases in the middle. The CDR3 loop is CASSSGSAKGYTL. The CDR3 DNA is TGTGCCAGCAGCTCCGGTTCGGCGAAGGGCTACACCTTA.

This clonotype was seen many times. The rearrangement uses TRBV12-3 or TRBV12-4 and TRBJ2-5, with no clear D. This CDR3 comprises 11 residues. V gave up 7 bases and J gave up 5 bases, with 8 bases separating them. The CDR3 reads CASNVGETQYF. Here the CDR3 DNA reads TGTGCCAGCAATGTTGGGGAGACCCAGTACTTC.

The chain carries TRBV6-2 or TRBV6-3 and TRBJ2-7, with D uncertain. V shed 6 bases and J shed 3 bases, with 12 bases lying between them. The length of the CDR3 is 13 residues. Per the germline V gene, CDR1 is MNHEY and CDR2 is SVGEGT. Written as DNA, the CDR3 is TGTGCCAGCAGCCTATATGACCACTACGAGCAGTACTTC. It yields the protein CASSLYDHYEQYF.

This clonotype was observed many times. The rearrangement uses TRBV6-6 and TRBJ2-7; TRBD2 aligns across 9 bases. V was pared by 7 bases and J by 2 bases, with 9 bases of the junction left unmatched. The germline V gene encodes CDR1 MNHNY and CDR2 SVGAGI (reference sequence). This CDR3 is built from 15 residues. CDR3: CASTDIGTSTYEQYF. DNA for the CDR3: TGTGCCAGCACCGACATCGGGACTAGCACCTACGAGCAGTACTTC.

Comment on this clonotype: A read error is possible here, since a much larger clone lies one base away. The chain links TRBV6-2 or TRBV6-3 to TRBJ1-1; D is uncertain. The CDR3 extends over 11 amino acids. CDR1 MNHEY and CDR2 SVGEGT come from the germline V gene. V gave up 10 bases and J gave up 8 bases, with 14 bases separating them. The CDR3 protein is CAITDTGEAFF. The CDR3, as DNA: TGTGCCATCACCGACACTGGGGAAGCTTTCTTT.

This rearrangement joins TRBV11-2 to TRBJ2-5, with TRBD2 matching over 7 bases. Germline V gives CDR1 SGHAT, CDR2 FQNNGV. The CDR3 has 12 residues. CDR3 loop: CAGSLAGRAQYF. The CDR3 DNA sequence: TGTGCAGGCAGCTTAGCGGGTAGGGCCCAGTACTTC.

The chain recombines TRBV28 with TRBJ2-7, with 8 bases aligning to TRBD1. This CDR3 region has 16 residues. Germline V gene lookup returns CDR1 MDHEN and CDR2 SYDVKM. Unmatched junction bases numbered 10, after V lost 4 bases and J lost 2 bases. Here the CDR3 reads CASSSQGQGVPYEQYF. The CDR3 DNA reads TGTGCCAGCAGTTCCCAAGGACAGGGCGTCCCCTACGAGCAGTACTTC.

Worth noting for this clonotype: It is likely a read error, because the conserved phenylalanine at the end of the CDR3 is missing. J is TRBJ2-7 and V is TRBV29-1; D is undetermined. This CDR3 has 16 amino acids. The germline V gene encodes CDR1 SQVTM and CDR2 ANQGSEA. V was pared by 3 bases and J by 0 bases, with 18 bases between. This CDR3 is CSVEVSPPWSSYEQYS. CDR3 DNA sequence: TGCAGCGTTGAGGTATCCCCGCCGTGGAGCTCCTACGAGCAGTACTCC.

As concerns this clonotype: A read error is possible here, since a much larger clone lies one base away. The CDR3 coding sequence is TGCGCCAGCAACCAAAAACAGGGATACAGATCAGCCGGGGAGCTGTTTTTT. This gives the protein CASNQKQGYRSAGELFF. This chain links TRBV4-1 with TRBJ2-2; D may be TRBD1 (6 bases). In germline, CDR1 is MGHRA, CDR2 YSYEKL. This CDR3 is built from 17 residues.

On this clonotype itself: A clone one base away is much larger, so this may be a read error. This chain uses TRBV6-5 with TRBJ2-7; 7 bases align to TRBD1. The CDR3 is made up of 16 amino acids. Germline lookup yields CDR1 MNHEY and CDR2 SVGAGI. The CDR3 here is CVSSYLTGKKRYEQYF. CDR3 coding DNA: TGTGTCAGCAGTTACCTGACAGGGAAGAAGAGGTACGAGCAGTACTTC.